The T cell receptor beta chain described here comes from a study of vaccination effects on CD4 cells after COVID-19. Across the whole study: Participants each got two BNT162b2 or mRNA-1273 vaccine doses. The study, taken as a whole, reports: Late after vaccination, infection- and vaccine-induced clones showed marked clonal contraction.

The germline CDR1 and CDR2 sequences are SGHTS and YDEGEE. This CDR3 contains 19 residues. V was pared by 0 bases and J by 5 bases, with 14 bases of the junction left unmatched. Libraries were prepared by immunoSEQ multiplex PCR; TCRdb keeps only in-frame clonotypes and omits some of them. The table has 20,000 or so clones, approximately 73% seen once. With respect to this clone: Its specificity is not known.

Antigen-specific CD4+ T cell clonotypes were called by their expansion after viral peptide-pool culture in ViraFEST. It was after more than 8 days of culture that CD4+ T cells were isolated. Every well housed some 2 million PBMC, which grew in culture alongside around 10 IU/ml IL-2 and roughly 9.9 ug/ml peptides. Half the medium was swapped for IL-2 medium on days 3 and 7. Source: CD4+ T cells from PBMCs cultured with HCoV-229E spike peptides, taken before COVID-19 vaccination. The rearrangement links TRBV5-8 to TRBJ1-6, with TRBD1 identical over 7 bases. This receptor was taken from a human donor who received a COVID-19 vaccine. CDR3 sequence: CASSLGPTGALAHNSPLHF. As DNA, the CDR3 is TGTGCCAGCAGCTTGGGCCCCACAGGGGCCCTGGCCCATAATTCACCCCTCCACTTT.